Sequencing of this T cell receptor (beta chain) was carried out in a study of blood T cell repertoires in COVID-19. About the research overall: Sites in the United States, Italy and Spain provided acute and convalescent COVID-19 samples. T cells, B-cell-depleted T cells, or PBMCs supplied cDNA or gDNA.

Measured with immunoSEQ multiplex PCR; TCRdb has only the in-frame clones, and not every one. The table shows about 51,000 clones, with 86% occurring only once. Germline V gene sequence: CDR1 SEHNR, CDR2 FQNEAQ (reference sequence). Trimming pared 6 bases from V and 4 bases from J, leaving 10 bases between. This CDR3 comprises 13 residues. The chain joins TRBV7-9 to TRBJ2-1, with no clear D. This receptor was obtained from an elderly man with active COVID-19. What was sequenced was peripheral blood. In DNA, the CDR3 is TGTGCCAGCAGTACATCCAATTACAATGAGCAGTTCTTC. Protein product: CASSTSNYNEQFF.